The 19 T cell receptor beta chains below were found in one sample sequenced in a study of identical twins. MiXCR, applied by TCRdb to the 5' RACE reads, yields one record per CDR3 protein. Of about 300,000 distinct CDR3 sequences listed, roughly 12% are singletons. The same specimen was also included in a second study, on yellow fever vaccine responses in identical twins.

The sample consisted of CD8+ T cells sorted from blood. Receptors were obtained from a young woman in good health.

This clonotype was detected a few times. The chain carries TRBV2 and TRBJ2-1; no definite D call. The germline V gene encodes CDR1 SNHLY and CDR2 FYNNEI. The CDR3 length is 10 residues. V lost 4 bases, J lost 10 bases, and 5 bases lay in between. DNA of the CDR3: TGTGCCAGCAGTGGTAGGGAGCAGTTCTTC. Its protein is CASSGREQFF. Combining the CDR3 with reference TRBV2 and TRBJ2-1 gives the whole variable domain EPEVTQTPSHQVTQMGQEVILRCVPISNHLYFYWYRQILGQKVEFLVSFYNNEISEKSEIFDDQFSVERPDGSNFTLKIRSTKLEDSAMYFCASSGREQFFGPGTRLTVL.

The chain carries TRBV24-1 and TRBJ2-7; D is uncertain. Germline V gene lookup returns CDR1 KGHDR and CDR2 SFDVKD. This CDR3 spans 12 amino acids. Trimming stripped 4 bases from V and 3 bases from J, with 6 bases between. This CDR3 is CATSDVGYEQYF. The CDR3 DNA reads as TGTGCCACCAGTGACGTGGGCTACGAGCAGTACTTC.

This clonotype was counted a few times. The rearrangement links TRBV9 to TRBJ1-1; TRBD1 is a possible D gene (6 bases). The V and J ends lost 3 bases and 1 base respectively, with 10 bases between them. The length of the CDR3 is 14 residues. Germline V CDR1 and CDR2: SGDLS, YYNGEE. CDR3 sequence: CASSGGTSNTEAFF. CDR3 sequence (DNA): TGTGCCAGCAGCGGGGGGACATCGAACACTGAAGCTTTCTTT.

This chain joins TRBV25-1 and TRBJ2-2; the D gene is possibly TRBD1 (5 bases). The CDR3 is made up of 16 amino acids. V lost 1 base and J lost 0, with 9 bases in between. CDR1 is MGHDK and CDR2 is SYGVNS in the germline V gene. The CDR3 here is CASSESGATNTGELFF. CDR3 DNA sequence: TGTGCCAGCAGTGAATCTGGGGCAACGAACACCGGGGAGCTGTTTTTT.

In its sample, this clonotype was seen a few times. The rearrangement links TRBV6-5 to TRBJ1-2, with D tentatively TRBD1 (5 bases). V lost 0 bases, J lost 7 bases, and 15 bases lay in between. The germline CDR1 and CDR2 sequences are MNHEY and SVGAGI. The length of the CDR3 is 15 residues. CDR3 in DNA: TGTGCCAGCAGTTACTCGGGAGGGTCGGGGACTGGCTACACCTTC. Amino acid sequence: CASSYSGGSGTGYTF.

This clonotype was seen only a few times. The J gene is TRBJ1-2, the V gene TRBV6-6; 7 nucleotides match TRBD1. This CDR3 has 12 residues. V dropped 5 bases and J dropped 8; count of bases not matched to a gene: 5. Germline values: CDR1 MNHNY, CDR2 SVGAGI (reference sequence). CDR3 sequence reads: CASSTTGNGYTF. The CDR3 DNA sequence: TGTGCCAGCAGTACGACAGGGAACGGCTACACCTTC.

Ten or more counts support this clonotype. Here the CDR3 DNA reads TGTGCCAGCACCCTGGGGACAGGGGATTCACCCCTCCACTTT. Translating gives CASTLGTGDSPLHF. The rearrangement uses TRBV12-3 or TRBV12-4 and TRBJ1-6; 10 bases line up with TRBD1. CDR3 length equals 14 residues. Trimming at V came to 7 bases and at J to 8 bases, leaving 5 bases not matched to a gene.

This clonotype was recorded a few times. The CDR3 DNA sequence: TGTGCCAGCAGTTGGCGAGGGGCCGATGAGCAGTTCTTC. The encoded protein is CASSWRGADEQFF. The chain carries TRBV5-5 and TRBJ2-1; D could derive from TRBD1 or TRBD2 (5 bases each). The CDR3 loop spans 13 amino acids. V lost 5 bases and J lost 8, with 14 bases in between. Germline assignment: CDR1 SGHKS and CDR2 YYEKEE (reference sequence).

V and J are TRBV2 and TRBJ2-3; D uncertain. V dropped 5 bases and J dropped 2 bases, with 14 bases sitting between them. This CDR3 contains 15 residues. The germline CDR1 and CDR2 sequences are SNHLY and FYNNEI. CDR3 region: CASSRITSDTDTQYF. CDR3 DNA: TGTGCCAGCAGTAGAATAACCAGCGACACAGATACGCAGTATTTT.

The J gene is TRBJ2-1, the V gene TRBV3-1; 8 positions match TRBD1. V shed 2 bases, J shed 4 bases, and the junction held 7 bases outside the gene matches. The CDR3 has 16 residues. Germline-derived CDR1 and CDR2 are LGHDT and YNNKEL (reference sequence). This CDR3 is CASSQPDRVTYNEQFF. The CDR3 DNA reads as TGTGCCAGCAGCCAACCGGACAGGGTGACGTACAATGAGCAGTTCTTC.

This clonotype was observed at least ten times. The CDR3 loop reads CASSQKDRGRTEAFF. The CDR3 DNA sequence: TGCGCCAGCAGCCAAAAGGACAGGGGCCGCACTGAAGCTTTCTTT. The rearrangement links TRBV4-1 to TRBJ1-1; TRBD1 matches 9 bases. CDR3 length: 15 amino acids. Germline V gene sequence: CDR1 MGHRA, CDR2 YSYEKL. The V gene end was trimmed by 2 bases and the J gene end by 4 bases; junction bases not matched to a gene: 5.

This clonotype was picked up a small number of times. This sequence joins TRBV7-9 and TRBJ2-1; TRBD1 is a possible D gene (5 bases). CDR3 length: 15 residues. V was shortened by 2 bases and J by 10 bases, with 18 bases between the two germline ends. Germline CDR1 and CDR2: SEHNR and FQNEAQ (reference sequence). The CDR3 nucleotides are TGTGCCAGCAGCTTACCCTGGACAACCTTATGGGAGCAGTTCTTC. It translates to CASSLPWTTLWEQFF.

This clonotype was picked up a small number of times. This chain links TRBV7-9 with TRBJ2-2, with D perhaps assigned TRBD1 or TRBD2 (6 bases each). The CDR3 loop spans 13 amino acids. V shed 8 bases and J shed 7 bases, with 14 bases lying between them. Per the germline V gene, CDR1 is SEHNR and CDR2 is FQNEAQ (reference sequence). CDR3 in DNA: TGTGCCAGCGATGGAGGGGGTCACGGGGAGCTGTTTTTT. Its protein product is CASDGGGHGELFF.

A few counts support this clonotype. The chain employs TRBV13 and TRBJ2-3, with 7 nucleotides matching TRBD2. Trimming cost V 1 base and J 2 bases; bases outside gene matches: 6. The CDR3 spans 16 residues. CDR1 and CDR2 (germline): PRHDT, FYEKMQ (reference sequence). CDR3 sequence reads: CASSLVRGLPTDTQYF. CDR3 DNA sequence: TGTGCCAGCAGCTTAGTTCGGGGACTACCCACAGATACGCAGTATTTT.

This clonotype was observed a few times. The V gene is TRBV7-9, the J gene TRBJ1-2, with a tentative D call TRBD1 (5 bases). This CDR3 is built from 17 residues. The V end was cut by 4 bases, the J end by 3 bases, with 21 bases between. The V gene's germline CDR1 is SEHNR and CDR2 FQNEAQ (reference sequence). This CDR3 is CASSSNRGAGGDYGYTF. CDR3 DNA: TGTGCCAGCAGCTCCAACCGCGGGGCCGGCGGGGACTATGGCTACACCTTC.

This clonotype came up many times. The genes are TRBV7-6 and TRBJ1-1, with 12 nucleotides matching TRBD1. V was pared by 4 bases and J by 1 base, with 1 base of the junction left unmatched. The CDR3 loop spans 15 amino acids. Germline assignment: CDR1 SGHVS and CDR2 FNYEAQ. The CDR3 DNA reads TGTGCCAGCAGCTCGGGACAGGGGGCGAACACTGAAGCTTTCTTT. Amino acids: CASSSGQGANTEAFF.

V usage is TRBV15 and J usage is TRBJ2-4; 8 nucleotides align to TRBD1. In germline, CDR1 is LNHNV, CDR2 YYDKDF (reference sequence). The CDR3 extends over 18 amino acids. J gave up 1 base and V 5 bases, and 13 bases lay outside the gene matches. CDR3 protein: CATSRFRQGLGAKNIQYF. In nucleotides, the CDR3 is TGTGCCACCAGCCGTTTCAGACAGGGGCTAGGGGCCAAAAACATTCAGTACTTC. The whole variable domain, filled in from reference TRBV15 and TRBJ2-4, reads DAMVIQNPRYQVTQFGKPVTLSCSQTLNHNVMYWYQQKSSQAPKLLFHYYDKDFNNEADTPDNFQSRRPNTSFCFLDIRSPGLGDTAMYLCATSRFRQGLGAKNIQYFGAGTRLSVL.

The chain combines TRBV24-1 with TRBJ2-3; no clear D gene. Per the germline V gene, CDR1 is KGHDR and CDR2 is SFDVKD. This CDR3 contains 13 residues. Trimming pared 4 bases from V and 7 bases from J, leaving 11 bases between. This CDR3 is CATSDITRNTQYF. DNA for the CDR3: TGTGCCACCAGTGACATTACACGAAATACGCAGTATTTT.

This clonotype was found a few times. The chain recombines TRBV5-1 with TRBJ1-1; 8 bases are a match to TRBD1. J was trimmed by 0 bases and V by 4 bases; bases with no gene match: 17. Germline CDR1 SGHRS, CDR2 YFSETQ. The CDR3 totals 19 residues. As DNA, the CDR3 is TGCGCCAGCAGCGCGGACAGGGCCACAGGGGATCTTATGAACACTGAAGCTTTCTTT. Its protein product is CASSADRATGDLMNTEAFF.